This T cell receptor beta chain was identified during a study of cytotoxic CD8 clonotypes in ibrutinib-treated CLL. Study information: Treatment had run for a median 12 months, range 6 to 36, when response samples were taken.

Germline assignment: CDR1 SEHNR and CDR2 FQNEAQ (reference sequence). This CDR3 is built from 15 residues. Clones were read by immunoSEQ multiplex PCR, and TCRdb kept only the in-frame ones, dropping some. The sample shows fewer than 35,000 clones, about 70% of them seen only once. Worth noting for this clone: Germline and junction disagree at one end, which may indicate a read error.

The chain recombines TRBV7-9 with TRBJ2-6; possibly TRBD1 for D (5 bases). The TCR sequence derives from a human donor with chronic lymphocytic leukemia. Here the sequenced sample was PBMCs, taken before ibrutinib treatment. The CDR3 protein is CASSPHTSGANVLTF. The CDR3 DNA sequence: TGTGCCAGCAGCCCCCATACGAGTGGGGCTAACGTCCTGACTTTC.